Listed below are T cell receptor beta chains from one sample, sequenced in a study of blood T cell repertoires in COVID-19. Sequenced by immunoSEQ multiplex PCR; TCRdb stores in-frame clones only, minus some. The profile shows around 260,000 clones, approximately 86% of them singletons. Sequencing was carried out using peripheral blood. Receptors were obtained from a man aged 40-50 years who had recovered from COVID-19. CDR3s include the opening cysteine and the closing phenylalanine or tryptophan. A D gene is named only where the DNA matches it firmly. Not all rows give a size; the values are once, few, many and, for expanded clones, a class.

j_call d_call clone_size v_call cdr3_nt cdr3_aa
TRBJ2-7 - - TRBV7-2 TGTGCCAGCAGCTCACAGGGTTCTTACGAGCAGTACTTC CASSSQGSYEQYF
TRBJ1-1 - - TRBV12-3/TRBV12-4 TGTGCCAGCAAGTGGCAGGAGAACACTGAAGCTTTCTTT CASKWQENTEAFF
TRBJ2-7 - - TRBV10-2 TGCGCCACCTCGAACTTGGAGAGCTCCTACGAGCAGTACTTC CATSNLESSYEQYF
TRBJ2-2 TRBD2 - TRBV9 TGTGCCAGCAGCCCTAGGGCGGGAGTGGGAACCGGGGAGCTGTTTTTT CASSPRAGVGTGELFF
TRBJ2-1 - - TRBV5-1 TGCGCCAGCAGCCACGAAAAAATAGGGGATGAGCAGTTCTTC CASSHEKIGDEQFF
TRBJ1-6 - - TRBV27 TGTGCCAGCAGTTTAGCCCCGGGTTCACCCCTCCACTTT CASSLAPGSPLHF
TRBJ2-1 - - TRBV12-5 TGTGCTAGTGCCCCGGCGGGCCTAGCGTACAAGCCAGGCTACAATGAGCAGTTCTTC CASAPAGLAYKPGYNEQFF
TRBJ1-1 - few TRBV6-5 TGTGCCAGCAGTTCAGGGCGGGGGGCGGCAGAAGCTTTCTTT CASSSGRGAAEAFF
TRBJ2-5 - - TRBV15 TGTGCCACCAGCAGAGTTAGGGGCGGCGTCCCGGAGACCCAGTACTTC CATSRVRGGVPETQYF
TRBJ2-7 - once TRBV18 TGTGCCAGCTCACCATCCCACGGACTCTCCTACGAGCAGTACTTC CASSPSHGLSYEQYF
TRBJ2-7 - - TRBV11-2 TGTGCCAGCAGCTTAGGACCGGACATGTCCTACGAGCAGTACTTC CASSLGPDMSYEQYF